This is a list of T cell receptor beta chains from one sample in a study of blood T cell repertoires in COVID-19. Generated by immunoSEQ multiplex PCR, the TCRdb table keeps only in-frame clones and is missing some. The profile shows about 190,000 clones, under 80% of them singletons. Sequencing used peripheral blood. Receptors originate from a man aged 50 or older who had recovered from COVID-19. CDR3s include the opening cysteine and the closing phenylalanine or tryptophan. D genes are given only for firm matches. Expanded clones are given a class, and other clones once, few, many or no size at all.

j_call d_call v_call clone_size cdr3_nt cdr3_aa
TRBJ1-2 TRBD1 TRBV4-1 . TGCGCCAGCAGCCCTTCAACAGGGGGCCTCAACTATGGCTACACCTTC CASSPSTGGLNYGYTF
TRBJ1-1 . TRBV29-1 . TGCAGCGCTACGTTAGGACAGACGAACACTGAAGCTTTCTTT CSATLGQTNTEAFF
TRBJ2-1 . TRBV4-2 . TGTGCCAGCAGCCAAGCTGGGCCTGCCCTTAACAATGAGCAGTTCTTC CASSQAGPALNNEQFF
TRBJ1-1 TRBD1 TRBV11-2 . TGTGCCAGCAGCTGGGACAGGGGCGCTGAAGCTTTCTTT CASSWDRGAEAFF
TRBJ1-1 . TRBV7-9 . TGTGCCAGCAGCTTACCGGGTCTTGGACAAGGTTTAGCTTTCTTT CASSLPGLGQGLAFF
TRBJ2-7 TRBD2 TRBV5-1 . TGCGCCAGCAGCCCGGGACTAGCGGCCGGGTGGGAGCAGTACTTC CASSPGLAAGWEQYF
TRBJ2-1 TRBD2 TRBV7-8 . TGTGCCAGCAGCTTATCGACTAGCGGGGACCTTAATGAGCAGTTCTTC CASSLSTSGDLNEQFF
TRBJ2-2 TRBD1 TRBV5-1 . TGCGCCAGCAGCCGGACAGGCGAGAACACCGGGGAGCTGTTTTTT CASSRTGENTGELFF
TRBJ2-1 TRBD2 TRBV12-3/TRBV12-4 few TGTGCCAGCCTGGCGGGAGGGGTGGATGAGCAGTTCTTC CASLAGGVDEQFF
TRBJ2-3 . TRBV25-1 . TGTGCCAGCAGCTTGCTCCCTTTAAGCAATACGCAGTATTTT CASSLLPLSNTQYF
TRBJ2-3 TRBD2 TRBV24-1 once TGTGCCACCAGTGATCCCCTAGCGGGAAGCACAGATACGCAGTATTTT CATSDPLAGSTDTQYF
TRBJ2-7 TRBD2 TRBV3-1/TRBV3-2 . TGTGCCAGCAGCCAAGCTACTAGCGGGAGTCGCGGGCAGTACTTC CASSQATSGSRGQYF
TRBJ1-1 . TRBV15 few TGTGCCACCAGCAGAGATTCACAGAGTGAAGCTTTCTTT CATSRDSQSEAFF
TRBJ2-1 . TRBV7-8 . TGTGCCAGCAGCGCGGACTTTCATGAGCAGTTCTTC CASSADFHEQFF
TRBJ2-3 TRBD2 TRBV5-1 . TGCGCCAGCAGCAAGACTAGCGCCGGCACAGATACGCAGTATTTT CASSKTSAGTDTQYF
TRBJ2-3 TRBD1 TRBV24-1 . TGTGCCACCAGTGATCCCGGGACAGGGGGGACCGATACGCAGTATTTT CATSDPGTGGTDTQYF
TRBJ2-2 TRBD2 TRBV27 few TGTGCCAGCGGCGGAGAACGGGAGGAAAACACCGGGGAGCTGTTTTTT CASGGEREENTGELFF
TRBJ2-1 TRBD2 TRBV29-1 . TGCAGCGTTCCCCCTAGCGGGAGTTACAATGAGCAGTTCTTC CSVPPSGSYNEQFF
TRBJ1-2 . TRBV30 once TGTGCCTGGAGTGTCGCGGGTACTAGCACCTTC CAWSVAGTSTF
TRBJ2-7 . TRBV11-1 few TGTGCCAGCAGCATAGGAGAGATGCTCGACGAGCAGTACTTC CASSIGEMLDEQYF
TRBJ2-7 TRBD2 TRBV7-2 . TGTGCCAGCAGCCCGCGGGAGGGAGGATACGAGCAGTACTTC CASSPREGGYEQYF
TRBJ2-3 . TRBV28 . TGTGCCAGCAGCGTAGGCCCAGGGACATCCTACAGCACAGATACGCAGTATTTT CASSVGPGTSYSTDTQYF
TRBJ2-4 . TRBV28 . TGTGCCAGCAGTTTGGCCGCAACCAAAAACATTCAGTACTTC CASSLAATKNIQYF
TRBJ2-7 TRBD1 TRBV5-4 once TGTGCCAGCAGCTTGGCGCTGCTGGGGACAGGGGGCTACGAGCAGTACTTC CASSLALLGTGGYEQYF
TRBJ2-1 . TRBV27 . TGTGCCAGCAGTTTTTTAGGGGCAGGCACCTACAATGAGCAGTTCTTC CASSFLGAGTYNEQFF
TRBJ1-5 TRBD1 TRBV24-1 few TGTGCCACCAGTGGACGGACAGGGGCGTTGTGGCAGCCCCAGCATTTT CATSGRTGALWQPQHF
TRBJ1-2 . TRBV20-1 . TGCAGTGCTAGTCTTAGGAGCTATGGCTACACCTTC CSASLRSYGYTF
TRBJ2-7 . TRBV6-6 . TGTGCCAGCAGTTACTCGCAGGCCTACGAGCAGTACTTC CASSYSQAYEQYF
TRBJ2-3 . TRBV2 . TGTGCCAGCAGTACTAGTAATGAAGAGAATACGCAGTATTTT CASSTSNEENTQYF
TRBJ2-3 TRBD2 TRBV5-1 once TGCGCCAGCGTCCGATCTAGCGGAGGTGGGGGAGATACGCAGTATTTT CASVRSSGGGGDTQYF
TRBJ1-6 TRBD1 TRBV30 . TGTGCCTGGAGCCGGGACAGGGGGCCGATTTCACCCCTCCACTTT CAWSRDRGPISPLHF
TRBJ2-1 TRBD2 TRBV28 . TGTGCCAGCAGTCCCTTGGCGGGAGACAATGAGCAGTTCTTC CASSPLAGDNEQFF
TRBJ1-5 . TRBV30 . TGTGCCTGGAGTTCCGGGAGGAGGAATCAGCCCCAGCATTTT CAWSSGRRNQPQHF
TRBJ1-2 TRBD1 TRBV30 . TGTGCCTGGAGTACAGGACAGGGACGTGGAGGCTACACCTTC CAWSTGQGRGGYTF
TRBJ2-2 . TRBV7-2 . TGTGCCAGCAGTCCCCCAGTGACCGGGGAGCTGTTTTTT CASSPPVTGELFF